Below, 28 T cell receptor beta chains from the same sample are listed, as sequenced in a study of cytomegalovirus exposure and HLA in healthy donors. Use of 60 Vbeta and 13 Jbeta primers characterized the PCR. The method was immunoSEQ multiplex PCR; TCRdb's version includes in-frame clones alone and lacks a portion of them. Found here are some 200,000 clones, over 60% of them singletons; the top ten hold 1.5% to 2%. Material for sequencing was PBMCs. These receptor sequences come from a man between 18 and 29 years old in good health and CMV-seronegative.

The chain couples TRBV5-6 to TRBJ1-1; 7 nucleotides match TRBD1. Germline-derived CDR1 and CDR2 are SGHDT and YYEEEE. J was trimmed by 0 bases and V by 0 bases; bases with no gene match: 5. This CDR3 contains 16 residues. The CDR3 DNA follows: TGTGCCAGCAGCTTGGTGGAGGGACAGCTGAACACTGAAGCTTTCTTT. Translated: CASSLVEGQLNTEAFF. Supplemented by reference TRBV5-6 and TRBJ1-1, the full variable domain reads DAGVTQSPTHLIKTRGQQVTLRCSPKSGHDTVSWYQQALGQGPQFIFQYYEEEERQRGNFPDRFSGHQFPNYSSELNVNALLLGDSALYLCASSLVEGQLNTEAFFGQGTRLTVV.

The J gene is TRBJ2-1, the V gene TRBV9; 7 nucleotides line up with TRBD1. J was trimmed by 7 bases and V by 0 bases; bases with no gene match: 13. Germline V gives CDR1 SGDLS, CDR2 YYNGEE. The CDR3 extends over 17 amino acids. Written as DNA, the CDR3 is TGTGCCAGCAGCGTAGTCGGGGTCGAACAGGGGAAAAATGAGCAGTTCTTC. This encodes CASSVVGVEQGKNEQFF.

This clone has more than one count but fewer than ten. The gene calls are TRBV27 and TRBJ1-1; perhaps TRBD1 as D (5 bases). Germline V gene sequence: CDR1 MNHEY, CDR2 SMNVEV (reference sequence). V was shortened by 0 bases and J by 0 bases, with 17 bases between the two germline ends. This CDR3 comprises 18 residues. The CDR3: CASSLSRQGIFMNTEAFF. In nucleotides, the CDR3 is TGTGCCAGCAGTTTATCGAGGCAGGGTATATTCATGAACACTGAAGCTTTCTTT.

This chain links TRBV19 with TRBJ2-5; 7 bases fit TRBD1. Looked up from germline, CDR1 is LNHDA and CDR2 is SQIVND (reference sequence). The CDR3 is 15 residues long. The trim removed 2 bases at V and 4 bases at J, leaving 7 bases unmatched. The DNA of the CDR3 is TGTGCCAGTAGTATACTCGCAGGGGGTGGAGAGACCCAGTACTTC. This encodes CASSILAGGGETQYF.

This chain connects TRBV11-3 to TRBJ1-3; no clear D gene. Trimming cost V 5 bases and J 0 bases, with 14 bases left between them. Germline CDR1 reads SGHNT; CDR2 reads YENEEA. The CDR3 loop spans 16 amino acids. The CDR3 is CASSPRTPGSGNTIYF. As DNA, the CDR3 is TGTGCCAGCAGCCCCAGGACTCCTGGCTCTGGAAACACCATATATTTT.

The chain employs TRBV14 and TRBJ2-2; maybe TRBD2 (5 bases). Trimming took off 3 bases at V and 6 bases at J, with 20 bases between the two ends. CDR1 and CDR2 (germline): SGHDN, FVKESK. The CDR3 covers 17 residues. The CDR3 here is CASSHPGSWAAAGELFF. The CDR3 nucleotides are TGTGCCAGCAGCCACCCGGGGAGTTGGGCCGCAGCCGGGGAGCTGTTTTTT.

The gene calls are TRBV19 and TRBJ2-7; the match to TRBD2 covers 7 bases. Germline V lookup: CDR1 LNHDA, CDR2 SQIVND (reference sequence). The CDR3 runs to 14 residues. The J segment lost 3 bases and the V segment lost 10 bases, leaving 12 bases of the junction unmatched. CDR3 in amino acids: CATSSVGGGYEQYF. The CDR3 nucleotides read TGTGCCACCAGTTCCGTTGGCGGGGGCTACGAGCAGTACTTC.

The rearrangement uses TRBV11-1 and TRBJ2-7; 8 bases fit TRBD1. CDR1 is SGHAT, CDR2 FQDESV, per germline (reference sequence). Trimming at V came to 1 base and at J to 0 bases, leaving 5 bases not matched to a gene. This CDR3 is built from 16 residues. As DNA, the CDR3 is TGTGCCAGCAGCTTAGGCAGGACAGGGAGCTCCTACGAGCAGTACTTC. Its protein is CASSLGRTGSSYEQYF.

The chain has TRBV18 and TRBJ2-1; a weak D match, TRBD1 (5 bases). V was shortened by 3 bases and J by 3 bases, with 12 bases between the two germline ends. This CDR3 spans 15 amino acids. Germline CDR1 and CDR2: KGHSH and LQKENI. CDR3 region: CASSPSTDIYNEQFF. CDR3 DNA sequence: TGTGCCAGCTCACCGTCGACAGATATCTACAATGAGCAGTTCTTC.

The chain has TRBV28 and TRBJ2-1, with 8 bases matching TRBD2. Germline CDR1 and CDR2: MDHEN and SYDVKM. The CDR3 length is 16 residues. V was pared by 4 bases and J by 0 bases, with 5 bases of the junction left unmatched. The chain's CDR3 is CASSSHSGDSYNEQFF. Here the CDR3 DNA reads TGTGCCAGCAGTTCTCATAGCGGGGACTCCTACAATGAGCAGTTCTTC.

CDR3 bases: TGTGCCAGTAGTATATGGACAGGGGGCGCGGGTACTGAAGCTTTCTTT. Its translation is CASSIWTGGAGTEAFF. The chain links TRBV19 to TRBJ1-1, with TRBD1 matching over 11 bases. Germline V gene sequence: CDR1 LNHDA, CDR2 SQIVND (reference sequence). The CDR3 runs 16 residues. V was clipped by 2 bases and J by 5 bases; unmatched bases: 7.

This clone was observed a single time. The genes are TRBV30 and TRBJ2-2; tentative D call: TRBD2 (6 bases). This CDR3 is 14 amino acids long. Germline V gene data show CDR1 as GTSNPN and CDR2 as SVGIG (reference sequence). V lost 8 bases and J lost 2, with 15 bases in between. CDR3 DNA sequence: TGTGCCCGCCAGCGGGCACCCAACACCGGGGAGCTGTTTTTT. Its protein product is CARQRAPNTGELFF. Complete variable domain (other parts from reference TRBV30 and TRBJ2-2): SQTIHQWPATLVQPVGSPLSLECTVEGTSNPNLYWYRQAAGRGLQLLFYSVGIGQISSEVPQNLSASRPQDRQFILSSKKLLLSDSGFYLCARQRAPNTGELFFGEGSRLTVL.

The chain links TRBV30 to TRBJ2-1; tentatively, D is TRBD2 (5 bases). The germline V and J ends were trimmed by 3 bases and 9 bases, with 15 bases remaining between them. Germline CDR1 reads GTSNPN; CDR2 reads SVGIG (reference sequence). This CDR3 has 13 residues. The CDR3 protein is CAWSGPPEGEQFF. CDR3 nucleotides: TGTGCCTGGAGCGGACCCCCTGAGGGTGAGCAGTTCTTC. Complete variable domain (other parts from reference TRBV30 and TRBJ2-1): SQTIHQWPATLVQPVGSPLSLECTVEGTSNPNLYWYRQAAGRGLQLLFYSVGIGQISSEVPQNLSASRPQDRQFILSSKKLLLSDSGFYLCAWSGPPEGEQFFGPGTRLTVL.

The chain employs TRBV27 and TRBJ2-3, with D perhaps matching TRBD2 (7 bases). CDR1 is MNHEY, CDR2 SMNVEV, per germline (reference sequence). The CDR3 totals 18 residues. The V end was cut by 4 bases, the J end by 3 bases, with 23 bases between. Written as DNA, the CDR3 is TGTGCCAGCAGTTCCCTCCCCGGGGGGCTTAAGGGGACAGATACGCAGTATTTT. This gives the protein CASSSLPGGLKGTDTQYF.

In its sample, this clone was seen a few times. This sequence joins TRBV10-3 and TRBJ2-7, with 10 bases matching TRBD2. Germline V CDR1 and CDR2: ENHRY, SYGVKD. The CDR3 length is 13 residues. Trimming cost V 10 bases and J 2 bases; bases outside gene matches: 5. The CDR3 DNA follows: TGTGCCACACTAGCGGGGCTAACCTACGAGCAGTACTTC. Its translation is CATLAGLTYEQYF.

This chain uses TRBV7-2 with TRBJ2-7; D call uncertain. The CDR3 loop spans 15 amino acids. Looked up from germline, CDR1 is SGHTA and CDR2 is FQGNSA. V dropped 5 bases and J dropped 2 bases, with 16 bases sitting between them. The CDR3 protein is CASSPDGDRPYEQYF. DNA for the CDR3: TGTGCCAGCAGCCCCGATGGAGACCGCCCCTACGAGCAGTACTTC.

In its sample, this clone was seen a few times. The V gene is TRBV14, the J gene TRBJ2-7; 8 bases match TRBD2. V was clipped by 0 bases and J by 4 bases; unmatched bases: 5. CDR1 is SGHDN, CDR2 FVKESK, per germline. The CDR3 totals 15 residues. CDR3: CASSQEGLGIYEQYF. The CDR3 bases are TGTGCCAGCAGCCAAGAGGGACTAGGGATTTACGAGCAGTACTTC.

This chain's CDR3 is CASSLVAGTGTNQPQHF. CDR3 coding DNA: TGTGCCAGCAGTTTAGTGGCCGGGACAGGGACCAATCAGCCCCAGCATTTT. This chain joins TRBV28 and TRBJ1-5; 9 nucleotides match TRBD1. The trim removed 2 bases at V and 3 bases at J, leaving 8 bases unmatched. Germline values: CDR1 MDHEN, CDR2 SYDVKM. This CDR3 is 17 amino acids long.

The V and J genes are TRBV19 and TRBJ1-1; 7 bases are a match to TRBD1. This CDR3 is 17 amino acids long. Germline-derived CDR1 and CDR2 are LNHDA and SQIVND (reference sequence). J gave up 0 bases and V 3 bases, and 10 bases lay outside the gene matches. In DNA form, the CDR3 reads TGTGCCAGTAGTATTGGGACAGCCTTAATCTTGAACACTGAAGCTTTCTTT. Translated: CASSIGTALILNTEAFF.

V and J are TRBV11-3 and TRBJ1-1; TRBD1 matches 8 bases. The germline CDR1 and CDR2 sequences are SGHNT and YENEEA. Losses at the gene ends were 6 bases for V and 1 base for J; bases not matched to a gene: 13. This CDR3 spans 17 amino acids. The chain's CDR3 is CASSNYRGSSTNTEAFF. CDR3 sequence (DNA): TGTGCCAGCAGTAATTACAGGGGGAGTTCCACGAACACTGAAGCTTTCTTT.

This chain links TRBV11-3 with TRBJ2-1; D may be TRBD1 (5 bases). The CDR3 length is 11 residues. The germline gives CDR1 SGHNT, CDR2 YENEEA. V was trimmed by 3 bases and J by 10 bases, leaving 7 bases between them. The CDR3 DNA follows: TGTGCCAGCAGCTTTGACAGAGAGCAGTTCTTC. Encoded protein: CASSFDREQFF.

The chain carries TRBV27 and TRBJ2-1; 16 nucleotides agree with TRBD2. V shed 5 bases and J 7 bases; nucleotides not matched to a gene: 5. The germline V gene has CDR1 MNHEY and CDR2 SMNVEV (reference sequence). This CDR3 is built from 16 residues. The CDR3 loop reads CASSPGTSGGANEQFF. For the CDR3, the DNA is TGTGCCAGCAGTCCCGGGACTAGCGGGGGGGCTAATGAGCAGTTCTTC.

This clone was seen a single time. The chain links TRBV7-9 to TRBJ1-2, with a weak D call TRBD1 (6 bases). This CDR3 is 14 amino acids long. Per germline, CDR1 SEHNR and CDR2 FQNEAQ (reference sequence). Trimming took 1 base from V and 4 from J, leaving 10 bases between them. The CDR3 sequence: CASSLDQGIYGYTF. The CDR3 nucleotides read TGTGCCAGCAGCTTAGATCAGGGGATCTATGGCTACACCTTC. The variable domain in full, completed from reference TRBV7-9 and TRBJ1-2, reads DTGVSQNPRHKITKRGQNVTFRCDPISEHNRLYWYRQTLGQGPEFLTYFQNEAQLEKSRLLSDRFSAERPKGSFSTLEIQRTEQGDSAMYLCASSLDQGIYGYTFGSGTRLTVV.

The gene calls are TRBV9 and TRBJ2-7; 7 positions match TRBD2. With V trimmed by 4 bases and J by 1 base, 8 bases remained unmatched. This CDR3 is built from 15 residues. Germline CDR1 is SGDLS and CDR2 is YYNGEE. The CDR3 DNA reads as TGTGCCAGCAGCACCTCCTGGGGGGGGTCCTACGAGCAGTACTTC. Translating it yields CASSTSWGGSYEQYF.

This clone was recorded only once. The V call is TRBV30, the J call TRBJ1-6, with 10 bases that match TRBD1. The J segment lost 8 bases and the V segment lost 4 bases, leaving 8 bases of the junction unmatched. In germline, CDR1 is GTSNPN, CDR2 SVGIG (reference sequence). This CDR3 is built from 15 residues. The CDR3 region has the DNA TGTGCCTGGAATACCCACGGGACAGGGGATTCACCCCTCCACTTT. It encodes CAWNTHGTGDSPLHF.

CDR3 loop: CANAPGTDDYGYTF. The CDR3 DNA reads TGTGCCAACGCACCCGGGACAGATGACTATGGCTACACCTTC. The rearrangement uses TRBV2 and TRBJ1-2; 7 bases line up with TRBD1. Germline loops: CDR1 SNHLY, CDR2 FYNNEI. The length of the CDR3 is 14 residues. V shed 10 bases, J shed 3 bases, and the junction held 11 bases outside the gene matches.

This chain connects TRBV28 to TRBJ2-2, with no clear D. Trimming took off 2 bases at V and 4 bases at J, with 14 bases between the two ends. CDR3 size: 16 residues. CDR1 and CDR2 (germline): MDHEN, SYDVKM. CDR3: CASSLMVLRGTGELFF. CDR3 in DNA: TGTGCCAGCAGTTTAATGGTCTTGCGAGGCACCGGGGAGCTGTTTTTT.

This rearrangement joins TRBV5-1 to TRBJ2-3; 8 bases fit TRBD2. The trim removed 4 bases at V and 2 bases at J, leaving 18 bases unmatched. In germline, CDR1 is SGHRS, CDR2 YFSETQ. This CDR3 comprises 19 residues. CDR3 sequence: CASSAGGGSGSYSTDTQYF. DNA of the CDR3: TGCGCCAGCAGCGCCGGGGGGGGTAGCGGGTCCTACTCCACAGATACGCAGTATTTT.